These 7 T cell receptor beta chains came from one sample sequenced in a study of blood T cell repertoires in COVID-19. The method was immunoSEQ multiplex PCR; TCRdb's version includes in-frame clones alone and lacks a portion of them. The table records over 95,000 clones, just under 90% of them present only once. Sequencing was done on a sample of peripheral blood. Every receptor here comes from a woman aged 45-65 years with acute or convalescent COVID-19.

The chain employs TRBV7-3 and TRBJ2-1, with 7 bases fitting TRBD2. The germline V gene has CDR1 SGHTA and CDR2 FQGTGA. CDR3 length: 15 residues. The junction had 4 bases not matched to a gene; V was cut back by 5 bases and J by 0 bases. CDR3 nucleotides: TGTGCCAGCAGCAGAAGCGGGGTCTCCTACAATGAGCAGTTCTTC. Translating it yields CASSRSGVSYNEQFF.

The chain carries TRBV6-2 or TRBV6-3 and TRBJ2-1; 7 bases agree with TRBD1. Unmatched junction bases numbered 15, after V lost 5 bases and J lost 8 bases. The CDR3 has 16 residues. CDR1 and CDR2 (germline): MNHEY, SVGEGT. The CDR3 DNA follows: TGTGCCAGCAGTGCCGCCGGGATACAGGGGAGTGATGAGCAGTTCTTC. Amino acids: CASSAAGIQGSDEQFF.

The chain combines TRBV3-1 (or the pseudogene TRBV3-2) with TRBJ2-1; 13 bases are shared with TRBD2. CDR1 LGHDT and CDR2 YNNKEL come from the germline V gene (reference sequence). The junction had 1 base not matched to a gene; V was cut back by 1 base and J by 4 bases. There are 16 residues in the CDR3. Here the CDR3 reads CASSQGTSGGYNEQFF. CDR3 sequence (DNA): TGTGCCAGCAGCCAAGGGACTAGCGGGGGATACAATGAGCAGTTCTTC.

This chain joins TRBV7-9 and TRBJ1-5; D might be TRBD1 (5 bases). V dropped 3 bases and J dropped 5 bases, with 8 bases sitting between them. Germline lookup yields CDR1 SEHNR and CDR2 FQNEAQ (reference sequence). The CDR3 runs to 13 residues. CDR3 coding DNA: TGTGCCAGCAGCTTTGACAGTGATCAGCCCCAGCATTTT. This translates into CASSFDSDQPQHF.

This clone was observed a single time. This rearrangement joins TRBV10-2 to TRBJ2-1; possible D gene TRBD2, 6 bases. CDR1 and CDR2 from the germline V gene are WSHSY and SAAADI. CDR3 length: 12 amino acids. The V end lost 6 bases, the J end lost 7 bases, and 10 bases lay between the germline ends. This CDR3 is CASRDYPNEQFF. CDR3 nucleotide sequence: TGCGCCAGCAGGGACTACCCAAATGAGCAGTTCTTC.

This chain connects TRBV6-6 to TRBJ1-5, with D possibly TRBD1 on 5 matching bases. The CDR3 is 17 amino acids. The V end was cut by 5 bases, the J end by 5 bases, with 22 bases between. The germline CDR1 and CDR2 sequences are MNHNY and SVGAGI (reference sequence). CDR3 coding DNA: TGTGCCAGCAGTCCCCTCTGGGGGGAAGGGTCGGATCAGCCCCAGCATTTT. Protein sequence: CASSPLWGEGSDQPQHF.

The DNA of the CDR3 is TGCGCCAGCAGCTCCGGACAGTATAACTATGGCTACACCTTC. Its protein product is CASSSGQYNYGYTF. The chain employs TRBV5-1 and TRBJ1-2; possible D gene TRBD1, 6 bases. The CDR3 is 14 residues long. The V gene's germline CDR1 is SGHRS and CDR2 YFSETQ. Trimming removed 3 bases at V and 1 base at J, with 10 bases between.